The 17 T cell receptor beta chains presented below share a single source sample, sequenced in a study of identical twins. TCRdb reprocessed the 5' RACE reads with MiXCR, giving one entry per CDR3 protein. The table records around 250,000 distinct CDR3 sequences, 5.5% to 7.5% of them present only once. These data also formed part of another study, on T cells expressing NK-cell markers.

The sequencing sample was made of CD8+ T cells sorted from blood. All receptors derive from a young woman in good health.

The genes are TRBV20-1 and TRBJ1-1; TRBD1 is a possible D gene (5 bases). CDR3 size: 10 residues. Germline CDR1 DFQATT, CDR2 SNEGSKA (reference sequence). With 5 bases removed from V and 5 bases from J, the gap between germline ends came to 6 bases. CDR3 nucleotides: TGCAGTGCTCCAGGGACTGAAGCTTTCTTT. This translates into CSAPGTEAFF.

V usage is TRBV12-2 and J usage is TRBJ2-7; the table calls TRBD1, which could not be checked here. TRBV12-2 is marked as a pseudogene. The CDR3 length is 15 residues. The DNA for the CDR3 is TGTGCAAGTCGCCAGCCCCAGGACAGGTTCTACGAGCAGTACTTC. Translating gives CASRQPQDRFYEQYF.

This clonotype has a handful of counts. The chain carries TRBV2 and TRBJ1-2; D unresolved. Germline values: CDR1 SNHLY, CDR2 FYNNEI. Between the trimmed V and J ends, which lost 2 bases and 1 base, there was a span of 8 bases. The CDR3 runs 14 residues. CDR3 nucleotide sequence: TGTGCCAGCAGTGAAAGTGCCAGTAACTATGGCTACACCTTC. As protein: CASSESASNYGYTF.

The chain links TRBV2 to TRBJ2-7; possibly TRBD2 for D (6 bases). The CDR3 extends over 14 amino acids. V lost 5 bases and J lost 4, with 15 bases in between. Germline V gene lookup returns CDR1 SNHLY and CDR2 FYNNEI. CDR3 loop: CASSSGGRLYEQYF. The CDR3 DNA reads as TGTGCCAGCAGTTCCGGGGGTAGACTGTACGAGCAGTACTTC.

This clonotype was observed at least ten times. CDR3 region: CSVEVAGDLEQFF. The CDR3, as DNA: TGCAGCGTTGAAGTGGCGGGAGATCTTGAGCAGTTCTTC. The rearrangement joins TRBV29-1 to TRBJ2-1, with TRBD2 matching over 7 bases. Germline V gene lookup returns CDR1 SQVTM and CDR2 ANQGSEA. This CDR3 contains 13 residues. V lost 1 base to trimming and J lost 9 bases; unmatched junction nucleotides: 6.

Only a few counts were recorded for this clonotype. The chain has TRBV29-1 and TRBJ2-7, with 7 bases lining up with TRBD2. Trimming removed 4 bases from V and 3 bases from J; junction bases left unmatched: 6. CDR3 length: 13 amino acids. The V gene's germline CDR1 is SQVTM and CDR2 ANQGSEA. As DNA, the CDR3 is TGCAGCGTTGCTGGGGGGGATAGCTACGAGCAGTACTTC. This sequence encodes CSVAGGDSYEQYF.

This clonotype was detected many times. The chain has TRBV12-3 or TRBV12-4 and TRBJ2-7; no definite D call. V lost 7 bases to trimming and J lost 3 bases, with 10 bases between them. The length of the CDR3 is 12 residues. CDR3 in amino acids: CASTQHGYEQYF. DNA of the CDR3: TGTGCCAGCACTCAACACGGCTACGAGCAGTACTTC.

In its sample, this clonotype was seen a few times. The CDR3 sequence: CSAKRDGELFF. The CDR3 DNA is TGCAGTGCGAAGCGGGACGGGGAGCTGTTTTTT. This chain uses TRBV20-1 with TRBJ2-2; TRBD2 aligns across 7 bases. CDR3 length: 11 amino acids. The V gene end was trimmed by 6 bases and the J gene end by 7 bases; junction bases not matched to a gene: 2. Germline V gene data show CDR1 as DFQATT and CDR2 as SNEGSKA (reference sequence).

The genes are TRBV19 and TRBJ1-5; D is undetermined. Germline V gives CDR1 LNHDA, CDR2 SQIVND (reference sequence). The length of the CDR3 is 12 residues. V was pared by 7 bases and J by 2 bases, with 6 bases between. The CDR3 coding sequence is TGTGCCAGTAATTTTGGCAATCAGCCCCAGCATTTT. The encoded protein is CASNFGNQPQHF.

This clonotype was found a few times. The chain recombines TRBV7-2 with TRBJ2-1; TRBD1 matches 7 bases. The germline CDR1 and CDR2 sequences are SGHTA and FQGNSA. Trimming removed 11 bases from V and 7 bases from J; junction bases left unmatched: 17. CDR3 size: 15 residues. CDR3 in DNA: TGTGCCGGCAATTCCCCCGACAGGGTTGGAAATGAGCAGTTCTTC. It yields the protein CAGNSPDRVGNEQFF.

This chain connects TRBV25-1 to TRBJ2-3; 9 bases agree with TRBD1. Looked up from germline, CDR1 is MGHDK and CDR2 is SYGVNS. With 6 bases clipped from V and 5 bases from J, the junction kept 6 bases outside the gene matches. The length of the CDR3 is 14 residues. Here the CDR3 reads CASRPDRGQDTQYF. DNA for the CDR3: TGTGCCAGCAGACCGGACAGGGGACAAGATACGCAGTATTTT.

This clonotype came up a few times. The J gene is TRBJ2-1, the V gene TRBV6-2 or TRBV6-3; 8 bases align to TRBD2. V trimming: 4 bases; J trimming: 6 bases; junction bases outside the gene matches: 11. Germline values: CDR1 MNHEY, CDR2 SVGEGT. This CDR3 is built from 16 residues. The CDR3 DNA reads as TGTGCCAGCAGTTCCCTCGTTAGCGGGAATGGCAATGAGCAGTTCTTC. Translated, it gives CASSSLVSGNGNEQFF.

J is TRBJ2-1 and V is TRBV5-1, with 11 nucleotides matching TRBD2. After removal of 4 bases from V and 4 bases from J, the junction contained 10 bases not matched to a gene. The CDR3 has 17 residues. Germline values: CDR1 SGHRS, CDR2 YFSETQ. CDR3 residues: CASSQRTSGRGYNEQFF. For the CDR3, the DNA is TGCGCCAGCAGCCAAAGGACTAGCGGGCGGGGATACAATGAGCAGTTCTTC.

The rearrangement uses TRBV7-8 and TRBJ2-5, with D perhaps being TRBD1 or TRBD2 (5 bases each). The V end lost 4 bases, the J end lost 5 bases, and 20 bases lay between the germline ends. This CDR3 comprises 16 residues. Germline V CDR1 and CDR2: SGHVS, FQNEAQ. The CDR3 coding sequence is TGTGCCAGCAGCTCGCAGGCTGGGGGATTCGAGGAGACCCAGTACTTC. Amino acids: CASSSQAGGFEETQYF.

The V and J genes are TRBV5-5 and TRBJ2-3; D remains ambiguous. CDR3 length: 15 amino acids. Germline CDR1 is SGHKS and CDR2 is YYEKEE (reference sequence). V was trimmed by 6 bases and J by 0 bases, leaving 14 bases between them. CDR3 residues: CASTPFGSSTDTQYF. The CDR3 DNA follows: TGTGCCAGCACCCCTTTCGGTTCCAGCACAGATACGCAGTATTTT.

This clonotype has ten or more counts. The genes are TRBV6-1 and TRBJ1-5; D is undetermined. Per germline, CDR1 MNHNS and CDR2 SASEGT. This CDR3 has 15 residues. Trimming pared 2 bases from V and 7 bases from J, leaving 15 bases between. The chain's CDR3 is CASSENLGHTQPQHF. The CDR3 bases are TGTGCCAGCAGTGAAAATTTAGGGCACACCCAGCCCCAGCATTTT.

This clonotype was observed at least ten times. The CDR3 DNA sequence: TGTGCCAGCAGTTACTCGATTTCCGGGAACCAAGAGACCCAGTACTTC. Its protein product is CASSYSISGNQETQYF. The rearrangement links TRBV6-5 to TRBJ2-5; D is perhaps TRBD2 (5 bases). Deletions cut 0 bases from V and 0 bases from J, with 11 bases between. Germline values: CDR1 MNHEY, CDR2 SVGAGI. The CDR3 has 16 residues.